This T cell receptor (beta chain) emerged from a study of CD8 T cells in ankylosing spondylitis (dated by TCRdb to between 2016 and 2019). The study in broad terms: T cell receptor beta repertoires were profiled in healthy donors and ankylosing spondylitis patients so that disease-linked TCR variants could be found. Peripheral blood samples were taken, and synovial fluid was additionally collected from ankylosing spondylitis patients. The whole study cohort included some 100 healthy donors and 20 to 30 ankylosing spondylitis patients. The research as a whole found: The disease-linked clones showed a CD8+ phenotype and occurred at relatively low frequencies in peripheral blood. According to the report, matched synovial fluid samples from ankylosing spondylitis patients were significantly enriched for the disease-linked clones. Some motif variants had previously been reported in the synovial fluid and blood of reactive arthritis patients, which suggests shared mechanisms of disease initiation. Blood from ankylosing spondylitis patients appeared to be characterized by a TCR beta motif made up of several highly homologous amino acid variants.

Instrument on record: Illumina HiSeq 2500. Quantitative 5'-RACE with molecular barcodes was used to prepare TCR beta libraries. In the source study's methods: To identify disease-linked TCR variants, a new computational method was used, one built on a probabilistic model of VDJ rearrangement. The public reads were reanalyzed by TCRdb: fastp trimming at Q25, MiXCR alignment, in-frame beta chains only. Each CDR3 protein appears once, grouped with its most common genes and DNA. The V and J calls, along with clone size, are taken from TCRdb and not from the paper's own processing. Within this sample are about 700,000 distinct CDR3 sequences, with around 19% of them counted one time only. The top ten clonotypes cover about 20% of the sample. On this clonotype: No antigen is known for it. No base quality information exists; no much larger clone differs at one position.

The cysteine opens and the phenylalanine closes a CDR3 of 17 amino acids. Only the CDR3 portion is preserved as DNA: 51 bases, with reading frame beginning at the first base. V trim: 4 bases; J trim: 4 bases; unmatched bases: 13. The germline V gene provides CDR1 SGHTA and CDR2 FQGNSA. This receptor chain uses TRBV7-2 and TRBJ2-1, with 7 bases matching TRBD1. This TCR came from a male donor with ankylosing spondylitis. Sequencing used blood, either unsorted or a sorted T cell fraction (not recorded which). The CDR3 loop reads CASSYSPGQILYNEQFF. The DNA is as follows: TGTGCCAGCAGCTACAGCCCGGGACAGATCCTATACAATGAGCAGTTCTTC.